The rows below give T cell receptor beta chains drawn from one sample of a study of response to subunit inactivated influenza vaccine. TCRdb reprocessed the RT-PCR reads with MiXCR, giving one entry per CDR3 protein. Here the sample spans more than 250,000 distinct CDR3 sequences, just over 20% being singletons. Sequencing was performed on PBMCs from blood, taken approximately 22 months after vaccination. The receptors originated from a man between 45 and 75 years old who received an inactivated influenza vaccine. Each CDR3 is given with its conserved first and last residue. The order of the fields is D gene, V gene, J gene, CDR3 length, clone size, CDR3 protein, CDR3 DNA. The D gene is left open where the match is weak. Clone size is shown for a subset of rows, as once, few, many or a class of expanded clone.

D gene: TRBD1
V gene: TRBV29-1
J gene: TRBJ2-1
CDR3 length: 14
clone size: NA
CDR3 protein: CSVEGQGSYNEQFF
CDR3 DNA: TGCAGCGTTGAGGGACAGGGCTCCTACAATGAGCAGTTCTTC

D gene: NA
V gene: TRBV20-1
J gene: TRBJ2-1
CDR3 length: 14
clone size: NA
CDR3 protein: CSAGGASAYNEQFF
CDR3 DNA: TGCAGTGCTGGGGGGGCCTCCGCCTACAATGAGCAGTTCTTC

D gene: NA
V gene: TRBV15
J gene: TRBJ1-1
CDR3 length: 16
clone size: few
CDR3 protein: CATSRGSRGSNTEAFF
CDR3 DNA: TGTGCCACCAGCAGAGGCTCCAGGGGAAGTAACACTGAAGCTTTCTTT

D gene: NA
V gene: TRBV30
J gene: TRBJ1-6
CDR3 length: 16
clone size: NA
CDR3 protein: CAWSIKGGLGNSPLHF
CDR3 DNA: TGTGCCTGGAGCATTAAGGGAGGTCTGGGAAATTCACCCCTCCACTTT

D gene: NA
V gene: TRBV12-3/TRBV12-4
J gene: TRBJ2-2
CDR3 length: 16
clone size: NA
CDR3 protein: CASSLSPAGNTGELFF
CDR3 DNA: TGTGCCAGCAGTTTATCCCCTGCGGGGAACACCGGGGAGCTGTTTTTT

D gene: TRBD1
V gene: TRBV29-1
J gene: TRBJ1-5
CDR3 length: 14
clone size: many
CDR3 protein: CSVRIGQVGQPQHF
CDR3 DNA: TGCAGCGTTAGAATCGGACAGGTCGGGCAGCCCCAGCATTTT

D gene: NA
V gene: TRBV29-1
J gene: TRBJ2-7
CDR3 length: 14
clone size: NA
CDR3 protein: CSVEDRAGNYEQYF
CDR3 DNA: TGCAGCGTTGAAGATCGGGCGGGTAACTACGAGCAGTACTTC

D gene: TRBD2
V gene: TRBV11-1
J gene: TRBJ2-7
CDR3 length: 16
clone size: NA
CDR3 protein: CASSFQTSGSTGEQYF
CDR3 DNA: TGTGCCAGCAGCTTTCAGACTAGCGGGAGTACGGGCGAGCAGTACTTC

D gene: NA
V gene: TRBV29-1
J gene: TRBJ2-2
CDR3 length: 14
clone size: once
CDR3 protein: CSVGGGQYTGELFF
CDR3 DNA: TGCAGCGTTGGCGGGGGACAGTACACCGGGGAGCTGTTTTTT

D gene: NA
V gene: TRBV20-1
J gene: TRBJ2-3
CDR3 length: 14
clone size: many
CDR3 protein: CSARRQSGADTQYF
CDR3 DNA: TGCAGTGCTAGAAGACAGTCCGGGGCAGATACGCAGTATTTT

D gene: TRBD1
V gene: TRBV20-1
J gene: TRBJ1-5
CDR3 length: 14
clone size: few
CDR3 protein: CSARWTGGNQPQHF
CDR3 DNA: TGCAGTGCCCGTTGGACAGGGGGTAATCAGCCCCAGCATTTT

D gene: NA
V gene: TRBV7-8
J gene: TRBJ1-5
CDR3 length: 15
clone size: few
CDR3 protein: CASSLKTASNQPQHF
CDR3 DNA: TGTGCCAGCAGCCTTAAGACAGCCTCCAATCAGCCCCAGCATTTT

D gene: NA
V gene: TRBV29-1
J gene: TRBJ2-7
CDR3 length: 11
clone size: NA
CDR3 protein: CSVELWGEQYF
CDR3 DNA: TGCAGCGTTGAACTTTGGGGCGAGCAGTACTTC

D gene: NA
V gene: TRBV6-2/TRBV6-3
J gene: TRBJ1-1
CDR3 length: 17
clone size: few
CDR3 protein: CASSYSIRGRVLAEAFF
CDR3 DNA: TGTGCCAGCAGTTACTCGATCCGGGGGCGCGTATTGGCTGAAGCTTTCTTT

D gene: NA
V gene: TRBV20-1
J gene: TRBJ1-2
CDR3 length: 17
clone size: NA
CDR3 protein: CSARDLVSIKGRDGYTF
CDR3 DNA: TGCAGTGCTAGAGATCTGGTATCGATTAAGGGGAGGGATGGCTACACCTTC

D gene: TRBD1
V gene: TRBV20-1
J gene: TRBJ1-2
CDR3 length: 12
clone size: few
CDR3 protein: CSASTGVDGYTF
CDR3 DNA: TGCAGTGCCAGCACAGGGGTTGATGGCTACACCTTC

D gene: NA
V gene: TRBV12-3/TRBV12-4
J gene: TRBJ1-2
CDR3 length: 16
clone size: many
CDR3 protein: CASSHSTGGFNYGYTF
CDR3 DNA: TGTGCCAGCAGTCACTCAACGGGGGGGTTTAACTATGGCTACACCTTC

D gene: NA
V gene: TRBV28
J gene: TRBJ2-2
CDR3 length: 16
clone size: NA
CDR3 protein: CASSDPGERNTGELFF
CDR3 DNA: TGTGCCAGCAGTGACCCGGGGGAGCGGAACACCGGGGAGCTGTTTTTT

D gene: NA
V gene: TRBV28
J gene: TRBJ1-5
CDR3 length: 15
clone size: many
CDR3 protein: CASRGTGTYNQPQHF
CDR3 DNA: TGTGCCAGCAGGGGCACAGGGACATACAATCAGCCCCAGCATTTT

D gene: NA
V gene: TRBV20-1
J gene: TRBJ2-3
CDR3 length: 16
clone size: NA
CDR3 protein: CSARDLLGQSTDTQYF
CDR3 DNA: TGCAGTGCTAGAGATCTGCTAGGTCAGAGCACAGATACGCAGTATTTT

D gene: TRBD1
V gene: TRBV7-9
J gene: TRBJ2-7
CDR3 length: 14
clone size: many
CDR3 protein: CASSPPGTEGEQYF
CDR3 DNA: TGTGCCAGCAGCCCACCCGGGACAGAAGGCGAGCAGTACTTC

D gene: TRBD1
V gene: TRBV7-7
J gene: TRBJ1-1
CDR3 length: 15
clone size: many
CDR3 protein: CASSPWTGGVTEAFF
CDR3 DNA: TGTGCCAGCAGCCCCTGGACAGGGGGAGTCACTGAAGCTTTCTTT

D gene: TRBD1
V gene: TRBV28
J gene: TRBJ1-3
CDR3 length: 16
clone size: many
CDR3 protein: CASSTRTGRSGNTIYF
CDR3 DNA: TGTGCCAGCAGTACCCGGACAGGGCGCTCTGGAAACACCATATATTTT

D gene: NA
V gene: TRBV11-2
J gene: TRBJ1-1
CDR3 length: 19
clone size: few
CDR3 protein: CASSLNGRKRSIMNTEAFF
CDR3 DNA: TGTGCCAGCAGCTTAAACGGGAGGAAGAGGTCCATAATGAACACTGAAGCTTTCTTT

D gene: NA
V gene: TRBV25-1
J gene: TRBJ2-3
CDR3 length: 14
clone size: many
CDR3 protein: CASSVEGFTDTQYF
CDR3 DNA: TGTGCCAGCAGTGTAGAAGGGTTCACAGATACGCAGTATTTT

D gene: NA
V gene: TRBV29-1
J gene: TRBJ2-7
CDR3 length: 12
clone size: few
CDR3 protein: CSVVSDRSEQYF
CDR3 DNA: TGCAGCGTTGTAAGTGACAGATCCGAGCAGTACTTC

D gene: NA
V gene: TRBV5-1
J gene: TRBJ1-4
CDR3 length: 15
clone size: many
CDR3 protein: CASSLGGSTNEKLFF
CDR3 DNA: TGCGCCAGCAGCTTGGGTGGGTCAACTAATGAAAAACTGTTTTTT

D gene: NA
V gene: TRBV5-1
J gene: TRBJ2-2
CDR3 length: 15
clone size: NA
CDR3 protein: CASSLGGTEPGELFF
CDR3 DNA: TGCGCCAGCAGCTTAGGAGGGACGGAACCCGGGGAGCTGTTTTTT

D gene: NA
V gene: TRBV4-3
J gene: TRBJ2-1
CDR3 length: 15
clone size: few
CDR3 protein: CASSEQPQIYNEQFF
CDR3 DNA: TGCGCCAGCAGCGAACAGCCGCAGATCTACAATGAGCAGTTCTTC

D gene: NA
V gene: TRBV3-1
J gene: TRBJ2-1
CDR3 length: 16
clone size: NA
CDR3 protein: CASSLNPLSSYNEQFF
CDR3 DNA: TGTGCCAGCAGCCTCAACCCACTGAGCTCCTACAATGAGCAGTTCTTC

D gene: NA
V gene: TRBV7-9
J gene: TRBJ2-1
CDR3 length: 16
clone size: NA
CDR3 protein: CASSLRGQSRGNEQFF
CDR3 DNA: TGTGCCAGCAGCTTACGGGGGCAGTCCCGGGGCAATGAGCAGTTCTTC

D gene: NA
V gene: TRBV28
J gene: TRBJ2-2
CDR3 length: 15
clone size: NA
CDR3 protein: CARDVGGRGTGELFF
CDR3 DNA: TGTGCCAGGGATGTGGGAGGCCGGGGCACCGGGGAGCTGTTTTTT